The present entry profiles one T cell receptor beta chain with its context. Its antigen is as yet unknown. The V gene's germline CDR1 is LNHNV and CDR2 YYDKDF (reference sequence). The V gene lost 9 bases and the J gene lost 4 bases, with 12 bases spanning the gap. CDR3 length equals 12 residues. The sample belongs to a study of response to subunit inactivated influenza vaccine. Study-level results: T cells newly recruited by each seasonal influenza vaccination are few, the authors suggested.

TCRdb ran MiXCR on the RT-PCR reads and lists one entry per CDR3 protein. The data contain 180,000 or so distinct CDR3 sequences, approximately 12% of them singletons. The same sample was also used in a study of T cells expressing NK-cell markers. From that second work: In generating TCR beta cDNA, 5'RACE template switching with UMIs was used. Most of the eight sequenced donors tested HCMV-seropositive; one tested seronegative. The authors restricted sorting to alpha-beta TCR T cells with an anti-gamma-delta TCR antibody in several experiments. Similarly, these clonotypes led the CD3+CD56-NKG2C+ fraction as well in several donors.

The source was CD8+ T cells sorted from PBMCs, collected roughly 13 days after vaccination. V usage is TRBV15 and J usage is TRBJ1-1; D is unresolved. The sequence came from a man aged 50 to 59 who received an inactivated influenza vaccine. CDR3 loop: CATRRGSTEAFF. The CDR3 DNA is TGTGCCACACGGCGGGGTTCCACTGAAGCTTTCTTT.